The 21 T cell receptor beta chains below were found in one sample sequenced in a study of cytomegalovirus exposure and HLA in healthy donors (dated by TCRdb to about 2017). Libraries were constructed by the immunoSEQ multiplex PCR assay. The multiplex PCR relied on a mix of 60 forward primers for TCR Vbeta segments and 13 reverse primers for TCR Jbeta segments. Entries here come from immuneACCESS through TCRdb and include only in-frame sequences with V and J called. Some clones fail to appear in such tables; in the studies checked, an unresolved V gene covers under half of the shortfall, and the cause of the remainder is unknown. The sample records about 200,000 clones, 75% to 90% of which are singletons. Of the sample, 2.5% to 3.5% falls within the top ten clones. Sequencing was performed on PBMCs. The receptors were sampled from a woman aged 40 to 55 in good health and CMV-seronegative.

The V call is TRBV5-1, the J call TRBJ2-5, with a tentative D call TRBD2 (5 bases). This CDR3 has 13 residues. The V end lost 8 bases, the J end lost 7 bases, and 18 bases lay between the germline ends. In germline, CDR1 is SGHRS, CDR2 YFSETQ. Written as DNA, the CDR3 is TGCGCCAGTACCTCGGAGGAGCCGGCGACCCAGTACTTC. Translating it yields CASTSEEPATQYF.

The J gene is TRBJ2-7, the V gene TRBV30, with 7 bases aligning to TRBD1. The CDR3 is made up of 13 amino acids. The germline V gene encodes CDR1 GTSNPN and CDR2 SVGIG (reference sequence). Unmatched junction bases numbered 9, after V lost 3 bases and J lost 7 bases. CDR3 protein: CAWRHRQGREQYF. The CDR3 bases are TGTGCCTGGAGACATAGACAGGGCCGGGAGCAGTACTTC. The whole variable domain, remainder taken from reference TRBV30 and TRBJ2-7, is SQTIHQWPATLVQPVGSPLSLECTVEGTSNPNLYWYRQAAGRGLQLLFYSVGIGQISSEVPQNLSASRPQDRQFILSSKKLLLSDSGFYLCAWRHRQGREQYFGPGTRLTVT.

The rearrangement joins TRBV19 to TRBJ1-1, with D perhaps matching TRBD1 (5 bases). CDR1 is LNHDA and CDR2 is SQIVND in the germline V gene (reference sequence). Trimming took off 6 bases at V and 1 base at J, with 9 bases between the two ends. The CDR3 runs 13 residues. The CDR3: CASRAGQNTEAFF. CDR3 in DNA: TGTGCCAGTAGGGCTGGACAGAACACTGAAGCTTTCTTT.

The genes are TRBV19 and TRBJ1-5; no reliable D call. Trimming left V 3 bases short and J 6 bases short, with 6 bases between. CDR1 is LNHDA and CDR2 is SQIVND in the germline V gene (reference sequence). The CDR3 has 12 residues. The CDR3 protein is CASSMFSQPQHF. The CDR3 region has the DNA TGTGCCAGTAGTATGTTTAGTCAGCCCCAGCATTTT.

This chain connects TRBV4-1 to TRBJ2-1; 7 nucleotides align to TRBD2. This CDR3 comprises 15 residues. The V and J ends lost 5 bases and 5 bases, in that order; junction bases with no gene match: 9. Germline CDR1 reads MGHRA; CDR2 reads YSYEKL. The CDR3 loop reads CASSDTGTINNEQFF. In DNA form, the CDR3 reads TGCGCCAGCAGCGACACCGGGACTATAAACAATGAGCAGTTCTTC.

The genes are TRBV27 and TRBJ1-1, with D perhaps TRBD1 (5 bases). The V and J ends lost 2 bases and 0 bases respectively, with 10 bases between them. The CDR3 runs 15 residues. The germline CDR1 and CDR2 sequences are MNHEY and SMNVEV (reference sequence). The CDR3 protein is CASSLGAGLNTEAFF. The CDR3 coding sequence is TGTGCCAGCAGTTTAGGGGCAGGTTTGAACACTGAAGCTTTCTTT.

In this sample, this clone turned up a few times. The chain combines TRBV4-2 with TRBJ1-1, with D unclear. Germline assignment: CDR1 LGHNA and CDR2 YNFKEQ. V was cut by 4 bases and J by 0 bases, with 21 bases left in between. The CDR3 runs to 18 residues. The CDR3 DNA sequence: TGTGCCAGCAGCCCCTTCCCAGCGGAACTCAAGGTGAACACTGAAGCTTTCTTT. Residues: CASSPFPAELKVNTEAFF.

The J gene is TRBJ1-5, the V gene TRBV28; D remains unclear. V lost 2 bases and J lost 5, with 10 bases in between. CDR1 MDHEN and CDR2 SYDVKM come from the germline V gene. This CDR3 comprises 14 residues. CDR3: CASSLESSHQPQHF. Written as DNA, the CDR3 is TGTGCCAGCAGTTTAGAGTCATCCCATCAGCCCCAGCATTTT.

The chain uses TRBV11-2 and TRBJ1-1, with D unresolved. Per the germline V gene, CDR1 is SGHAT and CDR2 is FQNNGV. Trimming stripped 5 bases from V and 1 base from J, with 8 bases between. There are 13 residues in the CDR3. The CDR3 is CASSPLENTEAFF. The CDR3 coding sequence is TGTGCCAGCAGCCCCTTAGAGAACACTGAAGCTTTCTTT.

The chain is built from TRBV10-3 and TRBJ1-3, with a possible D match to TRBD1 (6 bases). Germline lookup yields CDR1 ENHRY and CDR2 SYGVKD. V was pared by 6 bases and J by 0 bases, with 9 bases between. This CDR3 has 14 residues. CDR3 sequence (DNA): TGTGCCATCAGGGGGGACACCTCTGGAAACACCATATATTTT. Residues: CAIRGDTSGNTIYF.

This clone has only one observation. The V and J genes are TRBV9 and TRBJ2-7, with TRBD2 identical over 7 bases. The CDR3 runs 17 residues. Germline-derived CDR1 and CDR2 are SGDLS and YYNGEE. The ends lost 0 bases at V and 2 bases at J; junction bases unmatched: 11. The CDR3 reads CASSVASSGKGTYEQYF. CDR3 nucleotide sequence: TGTGCCAGCAGCGTAGCTTCCAGCGGGAAGGGCACCTACGAGCAGTACTTC.

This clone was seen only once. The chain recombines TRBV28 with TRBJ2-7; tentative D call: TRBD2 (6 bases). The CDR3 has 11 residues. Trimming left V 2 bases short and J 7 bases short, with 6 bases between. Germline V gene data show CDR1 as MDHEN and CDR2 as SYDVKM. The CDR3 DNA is TGTGCCAGCAGTTTACGGGAGGAGCAGTACTTC. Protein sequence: CASSLREEQYF.

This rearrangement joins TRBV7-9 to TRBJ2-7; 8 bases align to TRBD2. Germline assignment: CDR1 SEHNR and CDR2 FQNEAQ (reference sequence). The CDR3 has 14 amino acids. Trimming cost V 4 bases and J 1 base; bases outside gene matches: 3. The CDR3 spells CASSSSGGSYEQYF. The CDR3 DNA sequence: TGTGCCAGCAGCTCGAGCGGGGGATCCTACGAGCAGTACTTC.

The CDR3 reads CASSLGQGNSNQPQHF. DNA of the CDR3: TGTGCCAGCAGCTTAGGACAGGGTAATAGCAATCAGCCCCAGCATTTT. This rearrangement joins TRBV7-9 to TRBJ1-5, with 7 nucleotides matching TRBD1. The CDR3 contains 16 residues. Trimming removed 1 base from V and 0 bases from J; junction bases left unmatched: 3. CDR1 and CDR2 (germline): SEHNR, FQNEAQ (reference sequence).

The CDR3, as DNA: TGTGCCATCAGCAGGGACAGTGGCTATCAGCCCCAGCATTTT. Protein sequence: CAISRDSGYQPQHF. V and J are TRBV10-3 and TRBJ1-5; 7 nucleotides line up with TRBD1. CDR1 is ENHRY, CDR2 SYGVKD, per germline. This CDR3 contains 14 residues. Trimming cost V 6 bases and J 5 bases; bases outside gene matches: 7.

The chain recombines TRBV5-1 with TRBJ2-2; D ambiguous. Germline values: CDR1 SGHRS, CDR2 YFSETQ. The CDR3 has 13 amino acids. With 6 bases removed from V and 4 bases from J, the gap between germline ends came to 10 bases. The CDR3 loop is CASTEQSTGELFF. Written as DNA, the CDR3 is TGCGCCAGCACGGAACAGAGCACCGGGGAGCTGTTTTTT. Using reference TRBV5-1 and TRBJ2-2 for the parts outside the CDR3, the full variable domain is KAGVTQTPRYLIKTRGQQVTLSCSPISGHRSVSWYQQTPGQGLQFLFEYFSETQRNKGNFPGRFSGRQFSNSRSEMNVSTLELGDSALYLCASTEQSTGELFFGEGSRLTVL.

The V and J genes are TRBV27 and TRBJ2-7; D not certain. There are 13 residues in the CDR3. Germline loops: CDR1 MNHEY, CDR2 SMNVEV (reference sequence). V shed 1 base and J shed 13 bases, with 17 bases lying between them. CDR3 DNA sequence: TGTGCCAGCAGTTTATTGGGCTCACCTCTTTCTTACTTC. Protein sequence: CASSLLGSPLSYF.

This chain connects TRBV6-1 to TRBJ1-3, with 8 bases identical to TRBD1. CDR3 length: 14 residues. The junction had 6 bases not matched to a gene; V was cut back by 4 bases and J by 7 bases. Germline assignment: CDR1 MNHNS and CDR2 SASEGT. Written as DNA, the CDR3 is TGTGCCAGCAGTGGCCAGGGGGCGCGGAACACCATATATTTT. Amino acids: CASSGQGARNTIYF.

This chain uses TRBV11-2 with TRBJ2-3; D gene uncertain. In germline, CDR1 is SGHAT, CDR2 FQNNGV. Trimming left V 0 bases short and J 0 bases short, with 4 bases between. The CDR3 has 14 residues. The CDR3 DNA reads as TGTGCCAGCAGCTTAGACCTTAGCACAGATACGCAGTATTTT. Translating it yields CASSLDLSTDTQYF.

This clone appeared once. This CDR3 is CASSRGIGEAFF. The DNA of the CDR3 is TGTGCCAGCAGTAGGGGGATAGGTGAAGCTTTCTTT. J is TRBJ1-1 and V is TRBV28, with D possibly matching TRBD1 (6 bases). The V end lost 5 bases, the J end lost 7 bases, and 11 bases lay between the germline ends. The CDR3 has 12 amino acids. Germline-derived CDR1 and CDR2 are MDHEN and SYDVKM.

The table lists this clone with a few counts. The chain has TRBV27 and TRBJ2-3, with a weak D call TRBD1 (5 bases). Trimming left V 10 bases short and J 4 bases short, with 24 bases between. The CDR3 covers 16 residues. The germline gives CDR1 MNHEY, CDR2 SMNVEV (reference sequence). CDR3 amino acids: CATGRVWGMRPDTQYF. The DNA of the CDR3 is TGTGCCACCGGCAGGGTATGGGGTATGCGTCCAGATACGCAGTATTTT.